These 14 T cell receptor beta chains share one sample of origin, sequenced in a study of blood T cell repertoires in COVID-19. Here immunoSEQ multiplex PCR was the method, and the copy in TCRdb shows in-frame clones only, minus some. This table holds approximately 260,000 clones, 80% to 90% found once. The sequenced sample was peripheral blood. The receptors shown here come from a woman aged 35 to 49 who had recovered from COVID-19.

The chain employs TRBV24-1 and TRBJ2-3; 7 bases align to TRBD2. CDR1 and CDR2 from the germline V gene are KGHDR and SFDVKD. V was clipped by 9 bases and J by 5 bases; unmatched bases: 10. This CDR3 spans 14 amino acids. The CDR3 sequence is CATETSTDGDTQYF. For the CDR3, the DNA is TGTGCCACCGAGACTAGCACCGATGGAGATACGCAGTATTTT.

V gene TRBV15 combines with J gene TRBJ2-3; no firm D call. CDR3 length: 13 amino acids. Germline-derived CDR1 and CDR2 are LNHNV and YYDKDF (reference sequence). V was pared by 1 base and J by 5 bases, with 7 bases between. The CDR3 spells CATSRGELDTQYF. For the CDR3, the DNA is TGTGCCACCAGCAGAGGAGAGCTAGATACGCAGTATTTT.

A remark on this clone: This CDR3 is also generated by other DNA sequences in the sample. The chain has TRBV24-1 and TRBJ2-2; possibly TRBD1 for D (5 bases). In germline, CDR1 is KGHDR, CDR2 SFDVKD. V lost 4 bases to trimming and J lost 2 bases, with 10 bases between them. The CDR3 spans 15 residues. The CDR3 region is CATSDHDRNTGELFF. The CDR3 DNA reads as TGTGCCACCAGTGACCACGACAGAAACACCGGGGAGCTGTTTTTT.

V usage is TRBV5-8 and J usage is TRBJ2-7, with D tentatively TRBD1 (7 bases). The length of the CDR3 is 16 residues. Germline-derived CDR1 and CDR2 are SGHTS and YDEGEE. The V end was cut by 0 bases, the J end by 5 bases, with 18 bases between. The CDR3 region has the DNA TGTGCCAGCAGCTTGGCCGGTCAGGGGGAGGCCCACGAGCAGTACGTC. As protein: CASSLAGQGEAHEQYV.

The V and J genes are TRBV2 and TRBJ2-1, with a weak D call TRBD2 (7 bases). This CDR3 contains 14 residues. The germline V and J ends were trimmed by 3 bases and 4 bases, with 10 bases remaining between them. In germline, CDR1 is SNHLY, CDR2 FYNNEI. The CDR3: CASSEGGQYNEQFF. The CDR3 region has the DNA TGTGCCAGCAGTGAGGGGGGGCAATACAATGAGCAGTTCTTC.

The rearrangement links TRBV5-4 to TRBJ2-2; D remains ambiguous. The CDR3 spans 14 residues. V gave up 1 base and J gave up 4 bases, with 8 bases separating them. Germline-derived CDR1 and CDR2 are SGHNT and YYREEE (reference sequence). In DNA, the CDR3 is TGTGCCAGCAGCTTGTCACTTCTCACCGGGGAGCTGTTTTTT. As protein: CASSLSLLTGELFF.

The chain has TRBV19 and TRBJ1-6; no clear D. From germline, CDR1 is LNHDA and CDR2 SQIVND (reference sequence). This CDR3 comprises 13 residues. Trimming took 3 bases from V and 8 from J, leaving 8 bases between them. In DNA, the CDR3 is TGTGCCAGTAGTATTGACCGGGATTCACCCCTCCACTTT. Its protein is CASSIDRDSPLHF.

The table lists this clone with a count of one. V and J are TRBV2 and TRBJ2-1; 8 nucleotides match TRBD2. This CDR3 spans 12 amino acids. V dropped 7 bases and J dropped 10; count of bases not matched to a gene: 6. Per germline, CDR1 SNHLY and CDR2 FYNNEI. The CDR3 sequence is CASTGGEVEQFF. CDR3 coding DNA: TGTGCCAGCACCGGGGGGGAGGTAGAGCAGTTCTTC.

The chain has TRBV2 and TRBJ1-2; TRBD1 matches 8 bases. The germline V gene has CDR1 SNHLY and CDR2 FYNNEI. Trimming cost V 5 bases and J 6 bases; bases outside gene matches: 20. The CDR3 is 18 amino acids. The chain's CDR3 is CASSQSFGLLTGVNGYTF. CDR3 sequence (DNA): TGTGCCAGCAGTCAATCCTTCGGACTATTGACAGGGGTCAATGGCTACACCTTC.

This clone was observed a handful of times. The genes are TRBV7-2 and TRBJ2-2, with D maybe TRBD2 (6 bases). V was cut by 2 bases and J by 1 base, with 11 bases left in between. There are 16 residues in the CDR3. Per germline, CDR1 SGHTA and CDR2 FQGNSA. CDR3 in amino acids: CASSLLAVGNTGELFF. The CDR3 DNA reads TGTGCCAGCAGCTTATTAGCGGTTGGGAACACCGGGGAGCTGTTTTTT.

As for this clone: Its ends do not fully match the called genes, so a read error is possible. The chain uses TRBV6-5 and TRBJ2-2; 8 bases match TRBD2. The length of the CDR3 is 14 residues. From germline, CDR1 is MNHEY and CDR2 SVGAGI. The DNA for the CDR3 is TGTGCCCGCAGTAGCCCGGGGGGGGGCGGGGAGCTGTTTTTT. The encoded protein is CARSSPGGGGELFF.

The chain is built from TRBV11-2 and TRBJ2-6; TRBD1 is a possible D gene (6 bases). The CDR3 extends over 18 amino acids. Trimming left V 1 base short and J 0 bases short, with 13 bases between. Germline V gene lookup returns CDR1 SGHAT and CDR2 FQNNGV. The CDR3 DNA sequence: TGTGCCAGCAGCTTAGTCGGACAGCTGAGCTCTGGGGCCAACGTCCTGACTTTC. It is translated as CASSLVGQLSSGANVLTF.

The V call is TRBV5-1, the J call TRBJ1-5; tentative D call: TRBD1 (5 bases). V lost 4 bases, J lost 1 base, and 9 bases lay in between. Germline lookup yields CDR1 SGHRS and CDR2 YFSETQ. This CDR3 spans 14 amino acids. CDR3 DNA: TGCGCCAGCAGCGTAGGGGTCAGCAATCAGCCCCAGCATTTT. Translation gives CASSVGVSNQPQHF.

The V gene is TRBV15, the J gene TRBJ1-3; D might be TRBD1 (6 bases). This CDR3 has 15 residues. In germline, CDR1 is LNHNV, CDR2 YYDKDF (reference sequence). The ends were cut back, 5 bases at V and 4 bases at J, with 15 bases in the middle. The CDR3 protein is CATSRSRGPGNTIYF. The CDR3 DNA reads TGTGCCACCAGCCGATCGCGGGGGCCCGGAAACACCATATATTTT.